A single sample is the source of the 28 T cell receptor beta chains below, sequenced in a study of post-analysis software for immune sequencing data. General study points: TRBV5-6, TRBV5-1 and TRBV20-1 belonged to a set of about five TRBV segments that were more frequent in patients than controls.

Their recognized antigens are unknown. TCR beta cDNA libraries had unique molecular identifiers. Using its own MiXCR run on the PCR reads, TCRdb lists one record per CDR3 protein. Seen here are some 690,000 distinct CDR3 sequences, 30% observed once, and the top ten hold about 0.5%. Material for sequencing was blood. The receptors were sampled from a girl aged 10 to 17 with multiple sclerosis.

This clonotype was seen a handful of times. V is TRBV5-1 and J is TRBJ1-2; D remains unclear. Germline CDR1 reads SGHRS; CDR2 reads YFSETQ. The V gene lost 1 base and the J gene lost 7 bases, with 11 bases spanning the gap. The CDR3 length is 13 residues. CDR3 loop: CASSLKEVGGYTF. In DNA form, the CDR3 reads TGCGCCAGCAGCTTGAAAGAGGTTGGTGGCTACACCTTC.

The chain joins TRBV14 to TRBJ2-2; D may be TRBD1 (6 bases). The CDR3 has 15 amino acids. Trimming removed 3 bases at V and 1 base at J, with 9 bases between. Germline V lookup: CDR1 SGHDN, CDR2 FVKESK. The CDR3 DNA reads TGTGCCAGCAGCCACCGGGACAAGAACACCGGGGAGCTGTTTTTT. As protein: CASSHRDKNTGELFF. The full variable domain, in which reference TRBV14 and TRBJ2-2 provide the parts outside the CDR3, is EAGVTQFPSHSVIEKGQTVTLRCDPISGHDNLYWYRRVMGKEIKFLLHFVKESKQDESGMPNNRFLAERTGGTYSTLKVQPAELEDSGVYFCASSHRDKNTGELFFGEGSRLTVL.

This clonotype was seen a handful of times. V and J are TRBV10-3 and TRBJ2-5; TRBD1 matches at 9 bases. The CDR3 loop spans 16 amino acids. CDR1 and CDR2 from the germline V gene are ENHRY and SYGVKD. V gave up 7 bases and J gave up 2 bases; unmatched junction bases: 11. CDR3 nucleotides: TGTGCCATCAAAAGGCTGACAGGGGGGATACAAGAGACCCAGTACTTC. Translation: CAIKRLTGGIQETQYF.

This clonotype was seen more than once but under ten times. The V and J genes are TRBV5-5 and TRBJ2-7; tentatively, D is TRBD1 (6 bases). The CDR3 totals 13 residues. The V end lost 2 bases, the J end lost 7 bases, and 13 bases lay between the germline ends. The germline V gene encodes CDR1 SGHKS and CDR2 YYEKEE (reference sequence). The CDR3 DNA reads as TGTGCCAGCAGCTTAACCGGGACACCGGAGCAGTACTTC. It encodes CASSLTGTPEQYF.

The sample holds a few counts of this clonotype. The V call is TRBV20-1, the J call TRBJ2-6; either TRBD1 or TRBD2 may fit D (5 bases each). Germline V gene sequence: CDR1 DFQATT, CDR2 SNEGSKA (reference sequence). Trimming pared 4 bases from V and 9 bases from J, leaving 16 bases between. The CDR3 covers 14 residues. The CDR3 here is CSATGAGVVNVLTF. For the CDR3, the DNA is TGCAGTGCTACTGGGGCCGGGGTAGTCAACGTCCTGACTTTC.

The chain is built from TRBV29-1 and TRBJ2-3; D assignment may be TRBD1 or TRBD2 (5 bases each). The CDR3 length is 13 residues. Trimming pared 7 bases from V and 5 bases from J, leaving 16 bases between. Per the germline V gene, CDR1 is SQVTM and CDR2 is ANQGSEA. The chain's CDR3 is CSAAARDVDTQYF. In DNA, the CDR3 is TGCAGCGCCGCGGCGAGGGACGTAGATACGCAGTATTTT.

CDR3 amino acids: CASSLVVTGKETQYF. The CDR3 DNA follows: TGTGCCAGCAGCTTAGTGGTCACTGGCAAAGAGACCCAGTACTTC. This sequence joins TRBV7-2 and TRBJ2-5; D is ambiguous. This CDR3 is built from 15 residues. Deletions cut 1 base from V and 3 bases from J, with 12 bases between. Germline V gene lookup returns CDR1 SGHTA and CDR2 FQGNSA.

The CDR3 sequence: CASSLYAGDRGTQYF. The CDR3 coding sequence is TGTGCCAGCAGCTTATACGCAGGAGATAGGGGTACGCAGTATTTT. This rearrangement joins TRBV7-2 to TRBJ2-3; TRBD1 is a possible D gene (5 bases). The ends were cut back, 2 bases at V and 8 bases at J, with 17 bases in the middle. The CDR3 runs 15 residues. Germline CDR1 and CDR2: SGHTA and FQGNSA.

CDR3 loop: CASSVASGMGQETQYF. The DNA of the CDR3 is TGTGCCAGCAGCGTCGCGAGCGGGATGGGGCAAGAGACCCAGTACTTC. The V call is TRBV9, the J call TRBJ2-5; TRBD2 agrees at 7 bases. V lost 2 bases and J lost 2; bases outside the gene matches: 9. This CDR3 has 16 amino acids. Germline CDR1 is SGDLS and CDR2 is YYNGEE. The full variable domain, with the rest looked up from reference TRBV9 and TRBJ2-5, is DSGVTQTPKHLITATGQRVTLRCSPRSGDLSVYWYQQSLDQGLQFLIQYYNGEERAKGNILERFSAQQFPDLHSELNLSSLELGDSALYFCASSVASGMGQETQYFGPGTRLLVL.

This rearrangement joins TRBV5-8 to TRBJ1-5; D perhaps matches TRBD1 (6 bases). Germline V lookup: CDR1 SGHTS, CDR2 YDEGEE. The CDR3 covers 16 residues. V lost 3 bases and J 3 bases, leaving 16 bases between the germline ends. The CDR3 DNA reads as TGTGCCAGCAGCTCGCGCCACAGGGCCCTCAATCAGCCCCAGCATTTT. It is translated as CASSSRHRALNQPQHF. The full variable domain, in which reference TRBV5-8 and TRBJ1-5 provide the parts outside the CDR3, is EAGVTQSPTHLIKTRGQQATLRCSPISGHTSVYWYQQALGLGLQFLLWYDEGEERNRGNFPPRFSGRQFPNYSSELNVNALELEDSALYLCASSSRHRALNQPQHFGDGTRLSIL.

V usage is TRBV6-5 and J usage is TRBJ2-7; no clear D. Germline assignment: CDR1 MNHEY and CDR2 SVGAGI. The length of the CDR3 is 15 residues. The ends were cut back, 1 base at V and 0 bases at J, with 10 bases in the middle. CDR3 sequence reads: CASSYYGGNSYEQYF. The CDR3 DNA reads TGTGCCAGCAGTTACTACGGCGGTAACTCCTACGAGCAGTACTTC.

This clonotype was found a few times. The gene calls are TRBV7-2 and TRBJ2-3; possibly TRBD1 or TRBD2 for D (7 bases each). Trimming shortened V by 5 bases and J by 3 bases, and 15 bases separated the two germline ends. Germline CDR1 SGHTA, CDR2 FQGNSA. This CDR3 has 15 amino acids. CDR3 sequence: CASSPQGRVTDTQYF. The CDR3 DNA sequence: TGTGCCAGCAGCCCACAGGGGAGGGTAACAGATACGCAGTATTTT.

The genes are TRBV6-2 or TRBV6-3 and TRBJ2-1; 11 bases align to TRBD2. V lost 6 bases, J lost 8 bases, and 9 bases stayed unmatched. The CDR3 loop spans 15 amino acids. The germline CDR1 and CDR2 sequences are MNHEY and SVGEGT. CDR3 DNA sequence: TGTGCCAGCAGGCATAGCGGGAGGGCCACGGATGAGCAGTTCTTC. This codes for CASRHSGRATDEQFF.

On this clonotype itself: Since a much larger clone is just one base distant, this may be a read error. The gene calls are TRBV29-1 and TRBJ1-2, with TRBD1 as a possible D gene (5 bases). The germline V gene encodes CDR1 SQVTM and CDR2 ANQGSEA. CDR3 length: 12 residues. The V end lost 7 bases, the J end lost 8 bases, and 17 bases lay between the germline ends. The CDR3 is CSGQLPGGGYTF. In DNA, the CDR3 is TGCAGCGGACAACTGCCTGGGGGAGGCTACACCTTC.

This clonotype was counted a few times. The CDR3 bases are TGCAGCGTTGCCCGAGTTGGGGCTGTGGAAGGCTACACCTTC. Translated: CSVARVGAVEGYTF. This chain links TRBV29-1 with TRBJ1-2; perhaps TRBD1 as D (5 bases). V lost 4 bases, J lost 8 bases, and 20 bases lay in between. The germline V gene has CDR1 SQVTM and CDR2 ANQGSEA. This CDR3 region has 14 residues.

The chain uses TRBV7-2 and TRBJ2-3; no definite D call. The CDR3 contains 15 residues. The ends were cut back, 5 bases at V and 0 bases at J, with 12 bases in the middle. The germline gives CDR1 SGHTA, CDR2 FQGNSA. CDR3 sequence reads: CASSQNAVSTDTQYF. The CDR3 DNA reads TGTGCCAGCAGCCAGAATGCGGTTAGCACAGATACGCAGTATTTT.

In regard to this clonotype: One end of the junction fails to match germline, which may point to a read error. J is TRBJ2-1 and V is TRBV12-3 or TRBV12-4; 9 positions match TRBD1. There are 15 residues in the CDR3. This CDR3 reads CVSRLTGGTYNEQFF. The DNA of the CDR3 is TGTGTCAGCAGGTTGACAGGGGGTACGTACAATGAGCAGTTCTTC.

This chain uses TRBV9 with TRBJ2-5; D remains unclear. The J call may be wrong; the DNA end is better matched by TRBJ2-7. Germline values: CDR1 SGDLS, CDR2 YYNGEE. This CDR3 comprises 14 residues. CDR3 DNA: TGTGCCAGCAGTGCCCTTAGGAAGGAATACGAGCAGTACTTC. Amino acids: CASSALRKEYEQYF.

The chain links TRBV28 to TRBJ2-1, with 13 bases lining up with TRBD2. The CDR3 length is 16 residues. Losses at the gene ends were 6 bases for V and 6 bases for J; bases not matched to a gene: 8. Germline lookup yields CDR1 MDHEN and CDR2 SYDVKM. CDR3 coding DNA: TGTGCCAGCAGACTTCGGACTAGCGGGGGTACCAATGAGCAGTTCTTC. The encoded protein is CASRLRTSGGTNEQFF.

The rearrangement joins TRBV29-1 to TRBJ2-5; perhaps TRBD1 as D (5 bases). Trimming cost V 1 base and J 1 base, with 7 bases left between them. The CDR3 sequence is 13 residues long. Germline loops: CDR1 SQVTM, CDR2 ANQGSEA. In nucleotides, the CDR3 is TGCAGCGTTGAAGGACAGTCCCAAGAGACCCAGTACTTC. It codes for CSVEGQSQETQYF.

This clonotype was seen a handful of times. The V call is TRBV20-1, the J call TRBJ2-3, with 12 bases matching TRBD1. Germline V gives CDR1 DFQATT, CDR2 SNEGSKA (reference sequence). V was pared by 5 bases and J by 7 bases, with 4 bases of the junction left unmatched. The CDR3 is 13 residues long. CDR3 in DNA: TGCAGTGCTGGGGACAGGGGGCGTAATACGCAGTATTTT. Its translation: CSAGDRGRNTQYF.

The chain has TRBV6-1 and TRBJ2-5, with TRBD1 identical over 8 bases. Trimming cost V 4 bases and J 5 bases; bases outside gene matches: 18. The germline gives CDR1 MNHNS, CDR2 SASEGT. The CDR3 runs 18 residues. The CDR3 protein is CASSALAGGTGVRETQYF. For the CDR3, the DNA is TGTGCCAGCAGTGCCCTTGCTGGGGGGACAGGAGTTCGCGAGACCCAGTACTTC.

The rearrangement links TRBV20-1 to TRBJ2-7; 7 positions agree with TRBD2. Germline V lookup: CDR1 DFQATT, CDR2 SNEGSKA (reference sequence). The J segment lost 0 bases and the V segment lost 8 bases, leaving 16 bases of the junction unmatched. The CDR3 covers 16 residues. CDR3 nucleotides: TGCAGTTCCCAAGGGGTCGGCGGGAGCGCCTCCTACGAGCAGTACTTC. Its translation is CSSQGVGGSASYEQYF.

The sample holds a few counts of this clonotype. This chain connects TRBV7-2 to TRBJ2-7; D gene unclear. Trimming removed 1 base at V and 6 bases at J, with 7 bases between. Germline CDR1 and CDR2: SGHTA and FQGNSA. CDR3 length equals 12 residues. As DNA, the CDR3 is TGTGCCAGCAGCTTAGGTCCCCTCGAGCAGTACTTC. This codes for CASSLGPLEQYF.

The CDR3 sequence is CASSPGDGSYEQYF. CDR3 DNA sequence: TGTGCCAGCAGCCCAGGGGACGGTTCCTACGAGCAGTACTTC. The chain recombines TRBV9 with TRBJ2-7; D may be TRBD1 (6 bases). The CDR3 covers 14 residues. Germline V gives CDR1 SGDLS, CDR2 YYNGEE. V dropped 4 bases and J dropped 1 base, with 12 bases sitting between them.

The chain couples TRBV24-1 to TRBJ2-1, with 14 bases matching TRBD2. CDR1 and CDR2 (germline): KGHDR, SFDVKD. This CDR3 has 18 amino acids. The trim removed 6 bases at V and 3 bases at J, leaving 9 bases unmatched. The CDR3 nucleotides are TGTGCCACCAGTTCACTCGGGACTAGCGGGAGAGGCTACAATGAGCAGTTCTTC. Protein product: CATSSLGTSGRGYNEQFF.

There are many counts of this clonotype. This chain joins TRBV5-5 and TRBJ2-7, with D possibly TRBD1 on 6 matching bases. Germline CDR1 SGHKS, CDR2 YYEKEE (reference sequence). Trimming cost V 4 bases and J 3 bases, with 8 bases left between them. The CDR3 spans 12 residues. The CDR3, as DNA: TGTGCCAGCAGCACGGACAGCTACGAGCAGTACTTC. Protein: CASSTDSYEQYF.

This clonotype occurred many times. The V and J genes are TRBV6-1 and TRBJ2-5; D gene unclear. CDR1 is MNHNS, CDR2 SASEGT, per germline. The CDR3 has 12 amino acids. V shed 3 bases and J shed 5 bases, with 7 bases lying between them. The CDR3 nucleotides are TGTGCCAGCAGTGAGGGTCGGGAGACCCAGTACTTC. This codes for CASSEGRETQYF.